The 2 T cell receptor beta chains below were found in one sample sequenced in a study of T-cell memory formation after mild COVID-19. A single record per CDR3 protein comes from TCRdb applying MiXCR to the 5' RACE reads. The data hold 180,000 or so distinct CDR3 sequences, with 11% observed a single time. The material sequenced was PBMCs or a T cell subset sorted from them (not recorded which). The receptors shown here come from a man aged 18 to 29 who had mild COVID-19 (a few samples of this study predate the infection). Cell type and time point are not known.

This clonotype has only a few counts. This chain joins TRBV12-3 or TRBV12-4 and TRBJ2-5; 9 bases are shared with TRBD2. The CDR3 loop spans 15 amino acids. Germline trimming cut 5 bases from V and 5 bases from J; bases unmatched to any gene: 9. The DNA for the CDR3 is TGTGCCAGCAGTAGCGGGGGGCTTTCTCAGGAGACCCAGTACTTC. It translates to CASSSGGLSQETQYF.

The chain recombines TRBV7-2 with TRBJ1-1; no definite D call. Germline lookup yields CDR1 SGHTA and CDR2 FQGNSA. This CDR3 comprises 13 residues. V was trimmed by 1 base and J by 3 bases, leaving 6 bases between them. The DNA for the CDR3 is TGTGCCAGCAGCTTAGACAGTGACACTGAAGCTTTCTTT. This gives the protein CASSLDSDTEAFF.